The 11 T cell receptor beta chains below all came from one sample that was sequenced in a study of identifying expanded T cells in peripheral blood. The assay was immunoSEQ multiplex PCR, and TCRdb's table has in-frame clones only and misses some. The sample yields about 78,000 clones, just under 85% seen once. Sequencing used blood. All receptors come from a person aged 18 to 75 in good health.

V usage is TRBV27 and J usage is TRBJ2-1; D possibly corresponds to TRBD2 (8 bases). V shed 2 bases and J shed 4 bases, with 18 bases lying between them. CDR3 length equals 17 residues. Germline loops: CDR1 MNHEY, CDR2 SMNVEV (reference sequence). In DNA form, the CDR3 reads TGTGCCAGCAGTTTAGGTCGGGAGGGGGCCTTATACAATGAGCAGTTCTTC. Amino acids: CASSLGREGALYNEQFF.

The chain joins TRBV28 to TRBJ1-5, with TRBD1 matching 12 bases. Looked up from germline, CDR1 is MDHEN and CDR2 is SYDVKM. J lost 6 bases, V lost 6 bases, and 12 bases had no gene match. This CDR3 has 17 amino acids. In nucleotides, the CDR3 is TGTGCCAGCAGACTTACTTCCGGGACAGGGGGCGGTCAGCCCCAGCATTTT. It codes for CASRLTSGTGGGQPQHF. The entire variable domain, with the rest obtained from reference TRBV28 and TRBJ1-5, is as follows: DVKVTQSSRYLVKRTGEKVFLECVQDMDHENMFWYRQDPGLGLRLIYFSYDVKMKEKGDIPEGYSVSREKKERFSLILESASTNQTSMYLCASRLTSGTGGGQPQHFGDGTRLSIL.

The CDR3: CASSQHSGTSEETQYF. Written as DNA, the CDR3 is TGCGCCAGCAGCCAACATTCCGGGACTAGCGAAGAGACCCAGTACTTC. The V gene is TRBV4-3, the J gene TRBJ2-5, with 10 bases fitting TRBD2. J lost 3 bases, V lost 2 bases, and 6 bases had no gene match. Germline V gene lookup returns CDR1 LGHNA and CDR2 YSLEER. The CDR3 is 16 amino acids.

The rearrangement joins TRBV2 to TRBJ2-7; 7 bases align to TRBD1. Trimming at V came to 4 bases and at J to 1 base, leaving 4 bases not matched to a gene. The CDR3 is 14 amino acids. CDR1 and CDR2 (germline): SNHLY, FYNNEI. The CDR3 nucleotides read TGTGCCAGCAGTGGACAGGGATCTTCCTACGAGCAGTACTTC. It translates to CASSGQGSSYEQYF.

This clone was seen just once. J is TRBJ2-1 and V is TRBV28; maybe TRBD2 (6 bases). CDR1 and CDR2 (germline): MDHEN, SYDVKM. V was shortened by 6 bases and J by 2 bases, with 11 bases between the two germline ends. The CDR3 length is 14 residues. In DNA form, the CDR3 reads TGTGCCAGCAGGACTAGTGTGCCCTACAATGAGCAGTTCTTC. Translating gives CASRTSVPYNEQFF. The full variable domain, in which reference TRBV28 and TRBJ2-1 provide the parts outside the CDR3, is DVKVTQSSRYLVKRTGEKVFLECVQDMDHENMFWYRQDPGLGLRLIYFSYDVKMKEKGDIPEGYSVSREKKERFSLILESASTNQTSMYLCASRTSVPYNEQFFGPGTRLTVL.

This clone was detected a few times. The V gene is TRBV2, the J gene TRBJ2-1; the D gene is possibly TRBD2 (5 bases). The CDR3 is 17 residues long. Germline V gene lookup returns CDR1 SNHLY and CDR2 FYNNEI. V was pared by 3 bases and J by 6 bases, with 21 bases between. As DNA, the CDR3 is TGTGCCAGCAGTGAGGTATTGTGGACGAGGGAGATCAATGAGCAGTTCTTC. It specifies CASSEVLWTREINEQFF.

This chain connects TRBV6-1 to TRBJ2-5; D is possibly TRBD2 (6 bases). This CDR3 is built from 14 residues. Trimming took off 11 bases at V and 5 bases at J, with 21 bases between the two ends. Germline values: CDR1 MNHNS, CDR2 SASEGT. This CDR3 reads CAAGLPTGGETQYF. In nucleotides, the CDR3 is TGTGCCGCCGGGCTACCTACCGGAGGGGAGACCCAGTACTTC.

For the CDR3, the DNA is TGTGCCAGCAGCGGGGGTTTTTTAAGCACTGAAGCTTTCTTT. It encodes CASSGGFLSTEAFF. The chain combines TRBV13 with TRBJ1-1; tentatively, D is TRBD1 (5 bases). Germline lookup yields CDR1 PRHDT and CDR2 FYEKMQ (reference sequence). Trimming removed 5 bases from V and 4 bases from J, with 14 bases in between. The CDR3 runs 14 residues.

V usage is TRBV12-2 and J usage is TRBJ2-1; no check of the table's D call, TRBD2, against the DNA was made. TRBV12-2 represents a pseudogene. The CDR3 consists of 17 residues. CDR3 region: CASRLTAPSGRRNEQFF. The CDR3 DNA reads as TGTGCAAGTCGCTTAACGGCCCCCAGCGGGAGGAGGAATGAGCAGTTCTTC.

The chain carries TRBV7-9 and TRBJ2-7; D ambiguous. Germline CDR1 and CDR2: SEHNR and FQNEAQ (reference sequence). V was trimmed by 5 bases and J by 1 base, leaving 12 bases between them. The CDR3 runs to 14 residues. The CDR3 bases are TGTGCCAGCAGCCGGGCCCCGAGGTCCTACGAGCAGTACTTC. The encoded protein is CASSRAPRSYEQYF.

V gene TRBV30 combines with J gene TRBJ1-4; 8 bases align to TRBD1. This CDR3 spans 13 amino acids. The germline V gene has CDR1 GTSNPN and CDR2 SVGIG (reference sequence). V was clipped by 3 bases and J by 7 bases; unmatched bases: 4. CDR3 DNA sequence: TGTGCCTGGAGCCAGGGGGCGTCTGAAAAACTGTTTTTT. Amino acids: CAWSQGASEKLFF.